Presented here are 21 T cell receptor beta chains from one specimen sequenced in a study of blood T cells in healthy people across ages. Combining a sample-barcoded 5' primer with a J-beta primer mix, a second PCR ran for about 6 to 12 cycles. Each CDR3 protein gets one entry after TCRdb re-called the 5' RACE reads with MiXCR. The table has about 750,000 distinct CDR3 sequences, 53% seen once; the top ten hold about 42%. Sequencing input: blood. The receptors derive from a man of 80 years or more in good health.

The chain recombines TRBV12-3 or TRBV12-4 with TRBJ1-2; no firm D call. Trimming cost V 10 bases and J 2 bases, with 8 bases left between them. CDR3 length: 11 amino acids. CDR3 residues: CATELNYGYTF. The CDR3 bases are TGTGCCACCGAACTAAACTATGGCTACACCTTC.

The chain's CDR3 is CASSLYNMVGDGLFF. The CDR3 coding sequence is TGTGCCAGCAGTTTATATAACATGGTGGGAGACGGGCTGTTTTTT. V is TRBV27 and J is TRBJ2-2; possibly TRBD2 for D (5 bases). Germline CDR1 is MNHEY and CDR2 is SMNVEV (reference sequence). Trimming stripped 1 base from V and 13 bases from J, with 19 bases between. The CDR3 totals 15 residues.

The genes are TRBV14 and TRBJ2-3, with D possibly TRBD2 on 6 matching bases. This CDR3 has 13 residues. Deletions cut 0 bases from V and 14 bases from J, with 15 bases between. Germline CDR1 is SGHDN and CDR2 is FVKESK. The CDR3 loop reads CASSQEGGRYAYF. The DNA for the CDR3 is TGTGCCAGCAGCCAAGAGGGAGGTAGATACGCGTATTTT.

The chain carries TRBV3-1 and TRBJ2-5; 7 bases line up with TRBD1. V trimming: 6 bases; J trimming: 11 bases; junction bases outside the gene matches: 9. From germline, CDR1 is LGHDT and CDR2 YNNKEL (reference sequence). This CDR3 has 12 residues. CDR3 in amino acids: CASRLTGTEQYF. Here the CDR3 DNA reads TGTGCCAGCAGGTTGACCGGGACAGAGCAGTACTTC.

The chain carries TRBV2 and TRBJ1-1, with a weak D call TRBD1 (6 bases). Trimming removed 4 bases from V and 8 bases from J, with 14 bases in between. The CDR3 totals 13 residues. Germline-derived CDR1 and CDR2 are SNHLY and FYNNEI. CDR3 nucleotides: TGTGCCAGCAGTGGTACAGGGTTTCGGGAAGCTTTCTTT. Amino acids: CASSGTGFREAFF.

This clonotype was picked up a small number of times. J is TRBJ1-1 and V is TRBV5-1; perhaps TRBD1 as D (5 bases). CDR1 is SGHRS and CDR2 is YFSETQ in the germline V gene. The V gene lost 4 bases and the J gene lost 6 bases, with 16 bases spanning the gap. The CDR3 has 14 residues. CDR3 loop: CASSLLAGGAEAFF. The CDR3 DNA reads as TGCGCCAGCAGCCTTTTGGCCGGGGGGGCTGAAGCTTTCTTT. The complete variable domain, with remaining parts taken from reference TRBV5-1 and TRBJ1-1, reads KAGVTQTPRYLIKTRGQQVTLSCSPISGHRSVSWYQQTPGQGLQFLFEYFSETQRNKGNFPGRFSGRQFSNSRSEMNVSTLELGDSALYLCASSLLAGGAEAFFGQGTRLTVV.

This clonotype was counted between two and nine times. The chain recombines TRBV3-1 with TRBJ2-1; TRBD2 aligns across 8 bases. Germline CDR1 reads LGHDT; CDR2 reads YNNKEL (reference sequence). This CDR3 region has 13 residues. The J segment lost 6 bases and the V segment lost 4 bases, leaving 2 bases of the junction unmatched. CDR3 protein: CASSRSGANEQFF. CDR3 coding DNA: TGTGCCAGCAGCCGTAGCGGGGCCAATGAGCAGTTCTTC.

This clonotype was recorded a few times. The chain has TRBV7-2 and TRBJ2-4, with D possibly TRBD1 on 6 matching bases. The better agreement between TRBJ2-7 and the DNA end casts doubt on the J call. Germline V gene lookup returns CDR1 SGHTA and CDR2 FQGNSA. The CDR3 runs 16 residues. The CDR3: CASSLQGTILFHEQYF. The CDR3 nucleotides are TGTGCCAGCAGCTTACAGGGGACCATCCTTTTCCACGAGCAGTACTTC.

The chain is built from TRBV10-3 and TRBJ2-5; tentatively, D is TRBD1 or TRBD2 (5 bases each). V was cut by 1 base and J by 1 base, with 16 bases left in between. From germline, CDR1 is ENHRY and CDR2 SYGVKD. The CDR3 is 17 residues long. The CDR3 sequence: CAISEWGSGNSQETQYF. The CDR3 nucleotides are TGTGCCATCAGTGAGTGGGGGAGCGGCAACTCCCAAGAGACCCAGTACTTC.

The sample holds one count of this clonotype. The CDR3 here is CASSVGTGNEQFF. Written as DNA, the CDR3 is TGTGCCAGCAGCGTAGGGACCGGGAATGAGCAGTTCTTC. The gene calls are TRBV9 and TRBJ2-1; D gene unclear. CDR1 SGDLS and CDR2 YYNGEE come from the germline V gene. The CDR3 extends over 13 amino acids. The germline V and J ends were trimmed by 0 bases and 7 bases, with 8 bases remaining between them.

The chain uses TRBV21-1 and TRBJ2-2. TRBV21-1 is marked as a pseudogene. The CDR3 sequence is 11 residues long. The CDR3 sequence: CASRNAGELFF. The CDR3 DNA sequence: TGTGCCAGCAGGAACGCGGGGGAGCTGTTTTTT.

This clonotype was seen a handful of times. The genes are TRBV7-9 and TRBJ1-1; D is ambiguous. From germline, CDR1 is SEHNR and CDR2 FQNEAQ (reference sequence). This CDR3 region has 14 residues. Trimming left V 4 bases short and J 7 bases short, with 16 bases between. CDR3 nucleotides: TGTGCCAGCAGCTCACCCCCATCGGCAGGTGAAGCTTTCTTT. Its protein is CASSSPPSAGEAFF. The full variable domain, with the rest looked up from reference TRBV7-9 and TRBJ1-1, is DTGVSQNPRHKITKRGQNVTFRCDPISEHNRLYWYRQTLGQGPEFLTYFQNEAQLEKSRLLSDRFSAERPKGSFSTLEIQRTEQGDSAMYLCASSSPPSAGEAFFGQGTRLTVV.

This chain joins TRBV28 and TRBJ2-2, with 9 bases matching TRBD1. J was trimmed by 4 bases and V by 2 bases; bases with no gene match: 2. The CDR3 has 15 amino acids. CDR1 is MDHEN, CDR2 SYDVKM, per germline. This chain's CDR3 is CASSLAGQGTGELFF. The CDR3 region has the DNA TGTGCCAGCAGTTTAGCGGGACAGGGCACCGGGGAGCTGTTTTTT.

A remark on this clonotype: A read error may explain this, as a much larger clone is one base away. This rearrangement joins TRBV9 to TRBJ2-7, with a tentative D call TRBD2 (6 bases). The CDR3 has 14 residues. Germline lookup yields CDR1 SGDLS and CDR2 YYNGEE. Trimming pared 3 bases from V and 3 bases from J, leaving 13 bases between. The CDR3 DNA reads as TGTGCCAGCAGCGCGCTCCCGGGAGACTACGAGCAGTACTTC. It is translated as CASSALPGDYEQYF.

This clonotype was picked up a small number of times. CDR3 residues: CASSSLRRFQETQYF. For the CDR3, the DNA is TGTGCCAGCAGCTCTCTGCGACGGTTCCAAGAGACCCAGTACTTC. This chain uses TRBV11-2 with TRBJ2-5; D gene uncertain. Germline CDR1 is SGHAT and CDR2 is FQNNGV. V lost 4 bases to trimming and J lost 1 base, with 13 bases between them. This CDR3 has 15 amino acids.

This clonotype has more than one count but fewer than ten. This chain links TRBV20-1 with TRBJ1-1, with D possibly TRBD1 on 6 matching bases. In germline, CDR1 is DFQATT, CDR2 SNEGSKA (reference sequence). Trimming shortened V by 3 bases and J by 4 bases, and 12 bases separated the two germline ends. The length of the CDR3 is 13 residues. CDR3 region: CSASRGLSTEAFF. The DNA for the CDR3 is TGCAGTGCTAGCCGGGGGCTGAGCACTGAAGCTTTCTTT.

This clonotype came up once. The genes are TRBV7-3 and TRBJ2-1; the D is unclear. This CDR3 region has 15 residues. V was cut by 3 bases and J by 3 bases, with 12 bases left in between. Germline values: CDR1 SGHTA, CDR2 FQGTGA. The CDR3 DNA sequence: TGTGCCAGCAGCTTCGACCAGCGAGACTACAATGAGCAGTTCTTC. As protein: CASSFDQRDYNEQFF.

The J gene is TRBJ1-2, the V gene TRBV11-2; TRBD1 matches at 7 bases. The CDR3 is made up of 13 amino acids. The V gene's germline CDR1 is SGHAT and CDR2 FQNNGV. The junction had 6 bases not matched to a gene; V was cut back by 3 bases and J by 8 bases. The CDR3 loop is CASSFAGGNGYTF. The DNA for the CDR3 is TGTGCCAGCAGCTTTGCAGGGGGGAACGGCTACACCTTC.

V gene TRBV28 combines with J gene TRBJ2-4, with TRBD1 matching 8 bases. This CDR3 contains 13 residues. The ends lost 5 bases at V and 9 bases at J; junction bases unmatched: 6. The germline gives CDR1 MDHEN, CDR2 SYDVKM. CDR3 protein: CASSRQGIVIQYF. The CDR3 DNA reads as TGTGCCAGCAGTCGACAGGGGATAGTCATTCAGTACTTC.

Comments on this clonotype: One junction end does not reproduce the germline sequence, and a read error may be involved. The chain carries TRBV12-3 or TRBV12-4 and TRBJ1-2, with D unclear. This CDR3 is 16 amino acids long. The chain's CDR3 is CASSLLLDSSQYGCTF. The DNA for the CDR3 is TGTGCCAGCAGTTTACTCTTGGACTCCTCGCAATATGGCTGCACCTTC.

The V gene is TRBV12-3 or TRBV12-4, the J gene TRBJ2-2; D gene uncertain. This CDR3 region has 14 residues. Trimming pared 6 bases from V and 4 bases from J, leaving 12 bases between. The CDR3 protein is CASSRVWGTGELFF. The CDR3 nucleotides read TGTGCCAGCAGCCGGGTTTGGGGCACCGGGGAGCTGTTTTTT.